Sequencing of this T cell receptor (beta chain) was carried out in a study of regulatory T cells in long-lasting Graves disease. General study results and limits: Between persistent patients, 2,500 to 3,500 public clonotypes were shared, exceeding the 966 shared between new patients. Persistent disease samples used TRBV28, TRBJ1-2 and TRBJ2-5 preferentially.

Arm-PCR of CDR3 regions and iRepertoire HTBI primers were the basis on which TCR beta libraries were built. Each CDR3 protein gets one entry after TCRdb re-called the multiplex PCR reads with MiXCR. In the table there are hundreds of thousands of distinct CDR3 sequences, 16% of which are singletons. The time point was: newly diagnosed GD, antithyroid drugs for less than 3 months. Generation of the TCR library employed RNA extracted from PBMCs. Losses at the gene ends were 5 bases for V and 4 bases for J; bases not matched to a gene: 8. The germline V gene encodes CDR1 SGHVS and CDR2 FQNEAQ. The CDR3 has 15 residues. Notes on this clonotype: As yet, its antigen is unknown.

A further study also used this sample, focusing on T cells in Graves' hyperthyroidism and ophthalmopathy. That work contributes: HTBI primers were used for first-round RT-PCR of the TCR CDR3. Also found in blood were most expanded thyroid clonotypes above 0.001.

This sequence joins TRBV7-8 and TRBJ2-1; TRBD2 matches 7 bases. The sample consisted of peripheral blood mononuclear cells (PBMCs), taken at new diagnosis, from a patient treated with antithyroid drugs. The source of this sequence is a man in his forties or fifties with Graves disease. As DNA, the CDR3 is TGTGCCAGCAGCCACCGGAGCGGGGAATACAATGAGCAGTTCTTC. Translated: CASSHRSGEYNEQFF.